This note documents a single T cell receptor beta chain sequence. Its antigen is as yet unknown. This entry belongs to a study of shared clonotypes between healthy human individuals. The overall study: Two women and a few men aged 18 to 49 served as donors. Study findings and constraints: Shared clonotypes across all four donors exceeded non-shared ones in generation probability.

In the naive CD8 group, cells lacked CD45RO and were positively selected for CCR7, so terminally differentiated effector memory CD45RA+ cells were left out. Deep-level running was used for the assay. Each subset's genomic DNA was split evenly across several immunoSEQ plates. TCRdb's copy holds only in-frame clones and misses some; the assay was immunoSEQ multiplex PCR. The sample has about 2.1 million clones, 85% to 95% seen once. CDR1 is MGHDK and CDR2 is SYGVNS in the germline V gene. The ends were cut back, 8 bases at V and 3 bases at J, with 13 bases in the middle. The CDR3 totals 13 residues. The TCR comes from a man between 18 and 35 years old in good health. Some clones in this sample may be carry-over from other donors' samples. Sequenced sample: naive CD8+ T cells from PBMCs. J is TRBJ1-1 and V is TRBV25-1, with unresolved D. CDR3 protein: CASQGWYDTEAFF. CDR3 nucleotide sequence: TGTGCCAGCCAAGGGTGGTACGACACTGAAGCTTTCTTT.